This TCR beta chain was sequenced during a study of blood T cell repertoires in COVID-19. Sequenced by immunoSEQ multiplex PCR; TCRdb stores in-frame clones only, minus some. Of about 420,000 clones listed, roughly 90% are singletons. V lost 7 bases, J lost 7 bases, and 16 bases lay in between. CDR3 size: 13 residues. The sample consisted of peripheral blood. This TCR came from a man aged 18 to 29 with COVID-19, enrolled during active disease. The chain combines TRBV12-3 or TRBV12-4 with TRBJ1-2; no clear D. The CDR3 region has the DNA TGTGCCAGCATAGGTCCTCTAGAGGCTGGCTACACCTTC. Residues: CASIGPLEAGYTF.